The next 4 T cell receptor beta chains were all read from a single sample in a study of cytomegalovirus exposure and HLA in healthy donors. Vbeta (60) and Jbeta (13) primers were used in the PCR. Here immunoSEQ multiplex PCR was the method, and the copy in TCRdb shows in-frame clones only, minus some. The sample yields 170,000 or so clones, about 84% seen once. Sequences were obtained from PBMCs. The receptors were gathered from a man aged 18 to 29 in good health and CMV-seronegative.

This clone was found a few times. This sequence joins TRBV27 and TRBJ1-4; 8 bases align to TRBD1. Germline V gives CDR1 MNHEY, CDR2 SMNVEV (reference sequence). This CDR3 has 14 amino acids. V trimming: 5 bases; J trimming: 6 bases; junction bases outside the gene matches: 5. CDR3 sequence: CASSARGPYEKLFF. DNA for the CDR3: TGTGCCAGCAGTGCCAGGGGGCCTTATGAAAAACTGTTTTTT.

V and J are TRBV7-9 and TRBJ1-2; possibly TRBD1 for D (5 bases). The V end was cut by 4 bases, the J end by 6 bases, with 12 bases between. The CDR3 totals 13 residues. Germline V gene sequence: CDR1 SEHNR, CDR2 FQNEAQ (reference sequence). CDR3 nucleotide sequence: TGTGCCAGCAGCTCCACGGGGGGGGATGGCTACACCTTC. Its translation: CASSSTGGDGYTF. Based on the CDR3 plus reference TRBV7-9 and TRBJ1-2, the full variable domain is DTGVSQNPRHKITKRGQNVTFRCDPISEHNRLYWYRQTLGQGPEFLTYFQNEAQLEKSRLLSDRFSAERPKGSFSTLEIQRTEQGDSAMYLCASSSTGGDGYTFGSGTRLTVV.

The CDR3 bases are TGTGCCAGCAGCGTAGCTGTGGCAGGACAAGAGACCCAGTACTTC. Translation: CASSVAVAGQETQYF. The V call is TRBV9, the J call TRBJ2-5, with no clear D. The germline gives CDR1 SGDLS, CDR2 YYNGEE. This CDR3 is built from 15 residues. Trimming cost V 0 bases and J 2 bases, with 11 bases left between them. Full variable domain (remainder filled in from reference TRBV9 and TRBJ2-5): DSGVTQTPKHLITATGQRVTLRCSPRSGDLSVYWYQQSLDQGLQFLIQYYNGEERAKGNILERFSAQQFPDLHSELNLSSLELGDSALYFCASSVAVAGQETQYFGPGTRLLVL.

The CDR3 protein is CASRKGLASNEQFF. CDR3 sequence (DNA): TGTGCCAGCAGAAAGGGACTAGCTAGTAATGAGCAGTTCTTC. V and J are TRBV28 and TRBJ2-1; TRBD2 agrees at 9 bases. The junction had 7 bases not matched to a gene; V was cut back by 6 bases and J by 7 bases. Per the germline V gene, CDR1 is MDHEN and CDR2 is SYDVKM. This CDR3 spans 14 amino acids. Combining the CDR3 with reference TRBV28 and TRBJ2-1 gives the whole variable domain DVKVTQSSRYLVKRTGEKVFLECVQDMDHENMFWYRQDPGLGLRLIYFSYDVKMKEKGDIPEGYSVSREKKERFSLILESASTNQTSMYLCASRKGLASNEQFFGPGTRLTVL.